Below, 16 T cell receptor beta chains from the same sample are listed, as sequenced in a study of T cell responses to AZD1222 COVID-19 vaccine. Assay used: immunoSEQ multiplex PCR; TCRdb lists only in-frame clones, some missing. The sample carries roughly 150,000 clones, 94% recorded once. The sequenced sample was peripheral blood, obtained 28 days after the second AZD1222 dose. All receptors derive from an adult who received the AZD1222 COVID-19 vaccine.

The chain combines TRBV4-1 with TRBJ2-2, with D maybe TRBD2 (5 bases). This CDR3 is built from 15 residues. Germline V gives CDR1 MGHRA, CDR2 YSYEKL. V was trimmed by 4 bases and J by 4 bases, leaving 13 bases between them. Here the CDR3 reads CASSPLSGATGELFF. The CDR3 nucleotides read TGCGCCAGCAGCCCCCTGAGCGGAGCCACCGGGGAGCTGTTTTTT.

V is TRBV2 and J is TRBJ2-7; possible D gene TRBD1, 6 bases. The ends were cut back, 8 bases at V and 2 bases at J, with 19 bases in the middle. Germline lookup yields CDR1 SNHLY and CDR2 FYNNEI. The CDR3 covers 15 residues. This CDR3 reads CASLFSLTGTYEQYF. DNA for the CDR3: TGTGCCAGCCTTTTCTCATTAACAGGGACCTACGAGCAGTACTTC.

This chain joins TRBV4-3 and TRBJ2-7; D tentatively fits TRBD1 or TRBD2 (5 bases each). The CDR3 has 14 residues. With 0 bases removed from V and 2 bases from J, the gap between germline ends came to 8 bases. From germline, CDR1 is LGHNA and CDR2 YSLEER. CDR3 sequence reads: CASSQDEGPYEQYF. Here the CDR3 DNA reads TGCGCCAGCAGCCAAGACGAGGGACCCTACGAGCAGTACTTC.

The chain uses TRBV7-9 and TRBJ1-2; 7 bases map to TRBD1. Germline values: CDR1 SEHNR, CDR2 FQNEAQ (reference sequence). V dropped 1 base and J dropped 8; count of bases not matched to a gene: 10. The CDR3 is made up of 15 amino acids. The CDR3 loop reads CASSLGTGANEGYTF. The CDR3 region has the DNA TGTGCCAGCAGCTTAGGTACAGGGGCAAATGAAGGCTACACCTTC.

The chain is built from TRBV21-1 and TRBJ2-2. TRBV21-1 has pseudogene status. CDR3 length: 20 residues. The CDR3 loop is CASSKCGVLSEPRLIGELFF. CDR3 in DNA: TGTGCCAGCAGCAAATGTGGGGTGCTAAGCGAGCCACGGTTGATCGGGGAGCTGTTTTTT.

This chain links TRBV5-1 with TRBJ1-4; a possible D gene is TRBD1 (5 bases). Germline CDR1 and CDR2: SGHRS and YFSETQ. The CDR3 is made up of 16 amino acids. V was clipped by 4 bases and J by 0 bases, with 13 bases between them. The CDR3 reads CASSPGAGSTNEKLFF. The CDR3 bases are TGCGCCAGCAGCCCCGGGGCGGGCTCAACTAATGAAAAACTGTTTTTT.

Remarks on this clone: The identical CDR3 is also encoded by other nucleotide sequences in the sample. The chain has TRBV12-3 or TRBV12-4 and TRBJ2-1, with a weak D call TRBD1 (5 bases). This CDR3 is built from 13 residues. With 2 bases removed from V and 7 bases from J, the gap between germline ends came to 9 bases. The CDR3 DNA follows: TGTGCCAGCAGTTTAAACAGGTGGAATGAGCAGTTCTTC. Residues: CASSLNRWNEQFF.

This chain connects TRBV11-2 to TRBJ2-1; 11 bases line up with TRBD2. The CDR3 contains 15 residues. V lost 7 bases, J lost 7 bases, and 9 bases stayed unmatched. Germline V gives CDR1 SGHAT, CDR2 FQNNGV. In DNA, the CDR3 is TGTGCCAGCACCGAGATAGCGGGAGGGCGTAATGAGCAGTTCTTC. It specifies CASTEIAGGRNEQFF.

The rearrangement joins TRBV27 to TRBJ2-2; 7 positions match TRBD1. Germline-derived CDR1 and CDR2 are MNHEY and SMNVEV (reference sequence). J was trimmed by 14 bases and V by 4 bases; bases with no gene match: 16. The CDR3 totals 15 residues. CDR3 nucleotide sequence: TGTGCCAGCAGTTCCCGACAGGGTGGCCCCCCCAGTCTGTTTTTT. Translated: CASSSRQGGPPSLFF.

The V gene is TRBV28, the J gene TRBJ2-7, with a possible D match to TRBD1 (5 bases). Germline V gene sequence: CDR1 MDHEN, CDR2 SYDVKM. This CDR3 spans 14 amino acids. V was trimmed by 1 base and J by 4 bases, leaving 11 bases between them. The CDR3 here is CASSLFAGKYEQYF. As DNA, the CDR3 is TGTGCCAGCAGTTTATTCGCAGGGAAGTACGAGCAGTACTTC.

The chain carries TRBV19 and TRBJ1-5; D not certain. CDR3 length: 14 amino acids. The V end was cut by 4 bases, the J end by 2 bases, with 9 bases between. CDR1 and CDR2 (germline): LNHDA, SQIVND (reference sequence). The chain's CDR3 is CASSREGGNQPQHF. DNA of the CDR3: TGTGCCAGTAGTAGGGAGGGAGGCAATCAGCCCCAGCATTTT. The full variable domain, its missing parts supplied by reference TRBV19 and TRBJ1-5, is DGGITQSPKYLFRKEGQNVTLSCEQNLNHDAMYWYRQDPGQGLRLIYYSQIVNDFQKGDIAEGYSVSREKKESFPLTVTSAQKNPTAFYLCASSREGGNQPQHFGDGTRLSIL.

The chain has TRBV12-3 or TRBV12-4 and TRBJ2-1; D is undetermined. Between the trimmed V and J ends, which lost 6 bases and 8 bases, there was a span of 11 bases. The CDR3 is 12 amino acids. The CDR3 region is CASSVVWYEQFF. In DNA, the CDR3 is TGTGCCAGCAGCGTGGTGTGGTATGAGCAGTTCTTC.

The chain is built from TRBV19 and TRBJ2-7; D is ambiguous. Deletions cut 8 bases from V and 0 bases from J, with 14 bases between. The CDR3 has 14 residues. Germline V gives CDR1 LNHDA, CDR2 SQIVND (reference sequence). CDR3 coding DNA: TGTGCCAGTTCGGGTAGCTTGGGCTCCTACGAGCAGTACTTC. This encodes CASSGSLGSYEQYF.

The chain's CDR3 is CASSQEDRDYGYTF. In DNA, the CDR3 is TGTGCCAGCAGCCAAGAGGACAGGGACTATGGCTACACCTTC. The chain combines TRBV3-1 (or the pseudogene TRBV3-2) with TRBJ1-2; 8 bases line up with TRBD1. The CDR3 loop spans 14 amino acids. CDR1 is LGHDT, CDR2 YNNKEL, per germline (reference sequence). V lost 0 bases and J lost 3; bases outside the gene matches: 0.

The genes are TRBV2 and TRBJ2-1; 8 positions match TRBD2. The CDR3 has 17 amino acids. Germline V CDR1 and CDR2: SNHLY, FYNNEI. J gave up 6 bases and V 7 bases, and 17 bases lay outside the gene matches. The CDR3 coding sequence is TGTGCCAGCATCAAACCCCGATTAAGCGGGAGTGGCAATGAGCAGTTCTTC. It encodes CASIKPRLSGSGNEQFF. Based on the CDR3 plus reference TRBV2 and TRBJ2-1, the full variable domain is EPEVTQTPSHQVTQMGQEVILRCVPISNHLYFYWYRQILGQKVEFLVSFYNNEISEKSEIFDDQFSVERPDGSNFTLKIRSTKLEDSAMYFCASIKPRLSGSGNEQFFGPGTRLTVL.

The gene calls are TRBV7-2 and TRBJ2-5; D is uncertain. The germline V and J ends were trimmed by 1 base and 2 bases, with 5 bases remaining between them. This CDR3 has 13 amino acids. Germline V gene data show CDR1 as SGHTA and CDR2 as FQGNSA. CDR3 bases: TGTGCCAGCAGCTTAGTCTATCAAGAGACCCAGTACTTC. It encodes CASSLVYQETQYF.